Sequencing of this TCR beta chain was carried out in a study of vaccination and CD4 T cells after COVID-19. Study-wide background: Convalescent patients gave post-COVID blood a median about 110 days post-diagnosis, range 35 to 161. The authors used overlapping spike peptides from SARS-CoV-2, HCoV-NL63, HCoV-OC43 and HCoV-229E to stimulate cells. Study-wide points: Apart from involving relatively few convalescent patients, the work omitted early post-infection timepoints.

Stated treatment: approximately nine-day PBMC culture with coronavirus spike peptide pools or control peptides (ViraFEST assay). There are 15 residues in the CDR3. Germline V gene data show CDR1 as SGHTA and CDR2 as FQGNSA. V was pared by 5 bases and J by 3 bases, with 14 bases between. Oncomine TCR Beta short-read sequencing was applied to DNA from cultured CD4+ T cells. From the PCR reads, TCRdb called clonotypes with MiXCR, one entry per CDR3 protein. This sample carries 15,000 to 20,000 distinct CDR3 sequences, 40% to 55% of them seen once, and the ten largest clones take over 9.5%. As concerns this clonotype: Its specificity is not known.

The chain has TRBV7-2 and TRBJ2-4; D may correspond to TRBD1 or TRBD2 (5 bases each). The material sequenced was CD4+ T cells from blood, cultured in vitro. This sequence originates from a human donor who had recovered from COVID-19. The CDR3 bases are TGTGCCAGCAGCAGTCTAGGGGACGGCAAAAACATTCAGTACTTC. It yields the protein CASSSLGDGKNIQYF. Full variable domain (rest looked up from reference TRBV7-2 and TRBJ2-4): GAGVSQSPSNKVTEKGKDVELRCDPISGHTALYWYRQSLGQGLEFLIYFQGNSAPDKSGLPSDRFSAERTGGSVSTLTIQRTQQEDSAVYLCASSSLGDGKNIQYFGAGTRLSVL.